This record concerns one T cell receptor beta chain sequence. Its antigen is not known. The protocol was immunoSEQ multiplex PCR, while the TCRdb copy is restricted to in-frame clones and leaves out a portion. Among some 680,000 clones listed, 73% were seen once. Germline V CDR1 and CDR2: SGHVS, FQNEAQ. This CDR3 is built from 15 residues. Germline trimming cut 1 base from V and 3 bases from J; bases unmatched to any gene: 2. This record comes from a study of shared clonotypes between healthy human individuals. The wider study: There were three CD4 naive, three CD4 memory, two CD8 naive and one CD8 memory plates per donor.

Study-wide findings and caveats: Non-shared clonotypes displayed generation probabilities falling below those of clonotypes present in all four donors.

The receptor comes from a woman in her twenties or thirties in good health. What was sequenced was memory CD4+ T cells sorted from blood. The subset here: CD45RA-negative fraction. The J gene is TRBJ2-7, the V gene TRBV7-8; 11 nucleotides agree with TRBD2. The CDR3 bases are TGTGCCAGCAGCTTAGGGGGGACTAGCGGCTACGAGCAGTACTTC. Its translation: CASSLGGTSGYEQYF.